Ten or more counts support the clone carrying this TCR beta chain. This sample is drawn from a study of CD8+CD57+ T cells in acquired aplastic anemia. For the study at large: DNA per sorted CD4+ or CD8+ sample ranged roughly 0.17 to 27.4 ug, averaging around 3 ug. Mean read depth for CD4+ cells from healthy donors was around 11 million.

Trimming cost V 2 bases and J 2 bases, with 7 bases left between them. The length of the CDR3 is 15 residues. Germline CDR1 MNHEY, CDR2 SVGEGT. TCR beta VDJ combinations and CDR3 sequences were profiled from genomic DNA. TCRdb called the reads again in MiXCR, with one record for every CDR3 protein. The sample holds some 45,000 distinct CDR3 sequences, 68% seen once. Sequenced material: sorted CD4+, CD8+, or CD8+CD57+ T cells (not recorded which) from PBMCs. The source of this sequence is a human donor in good health, serving as a control. This chain joins TRBV6-2 or TRBV6-3 and TRBJ2-6, with D perhaps matching TRBD1 or TRBD2 (5 bases each). The CDR3 spells CASSYGGPGANVLTF. The DNA of the CDR3 is TGTGCCAGCAGTTACGGGGGACCTGGGGCCAACGTCCTGACTTTC.